The entry that follows covers one T cell receptor beta chain sequence. Ten or more counts support this clonotype. Its cognate antigen has yet to be identified. Base qualities are missing; no much larger clone stands one base away. This entry belongs to a study of T-cell reconstitution after alpha-beta-depleted transplantation in children (dated by TCRdb to the mid-2010s). A note on the overall study: Using TCR repertoire profiling, the study followed T-cell immune reconstitution in a quantitative way in children after TCRalphabeta/CD19-depleted allogeneic hematopoietic cell transplantation.

The method behind the library was PCR. Sequencing was carried out with an Illumina HiSeq 2500. TCR libraries were prepared with molecular barcoding, using unique molecular identifiers to normalize TCRbeta repertoire quantification. TCRdb itself trimmed the public reads at Q25 with fastp, ran MiXCR and retained productive beta chains. CDR3 protein sequences are deduplicated, and each keeps its most common genes and DNA. The table for this sample lists 190,000 or so distinct CDR3 sequences; 14% to 15% of them were counted only once. The top ten hold around 14% of the sample. The CDR3 starts with the cysteine, ends with the phenylalanine, and has 16 residues. Kept here is only the CDR3 DNA, which spans 48 bases and is read in frame from base 1. Sequences SEHNR (CDR1) and FQNEAQ (CDR2) are obtained from the germline V gene (reference sequence). Relative to germline, V is 0 bases shorter and J is 6 bases shorter, with 14 bases between their ends.

The sequence is built from TRBV7-9 and TRBJ2-2; a tentative D call is TRBD2 (5 bases match). The receptor's source is a human donor who donated a stem cell graft to a child with acute lymphoblastic leukemia. This sample comprised PBMCs from the stem cell graft donor, obtained from the stem cell graft. DNA sequence: TGTGCCAGCAGCTTAGCGGGTCGAGGGCCTCCCGGGGAGCTGTTTTTT. This yields the protein CASSLAGRGPPGELFF.